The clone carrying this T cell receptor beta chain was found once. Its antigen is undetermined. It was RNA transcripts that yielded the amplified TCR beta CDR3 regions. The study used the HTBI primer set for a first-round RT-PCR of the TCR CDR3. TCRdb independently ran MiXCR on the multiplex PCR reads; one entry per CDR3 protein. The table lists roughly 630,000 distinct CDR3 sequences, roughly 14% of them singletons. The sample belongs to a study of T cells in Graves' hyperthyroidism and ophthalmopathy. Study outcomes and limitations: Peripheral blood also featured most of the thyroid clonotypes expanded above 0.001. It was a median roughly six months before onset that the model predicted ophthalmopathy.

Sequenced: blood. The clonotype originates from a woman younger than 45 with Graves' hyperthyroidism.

The CDR3 spells CASSLEADIYNSPLHF. The CDR3 region has the DNA TGTGCCAGCAGTTTAGAGGCAGACATTTATAATTCACCCCTCCACTTT. V gene TRBV12-3 or TRBV12-4 combines with J gene TRBJ1-6; D is uncertain. This CDR3 is built from 16 residues. Trimming took 1 base from V and 4 from J, leaving 11 bases between them.